These T cell receptor beta chains were read from a single sample in a study of blood T cell repertoires in COVID-19. Generated by immunoSEQ multiplex PCR, the TCRdb table keeps only in-frame clones and is missing some. The sample records 200,000 to 300,000 clones, approximately 83% being singletons. Sequences were obtained from peripheral blood. These receptors all stem from a woman in her twenties or thirties who had recovered from COVID-19. Each CDR3 is given with its conserved first and last residue. The D gene is left open where the match is weak. Part of the rows lack a size; the others show once, few, many or a class for expanded clones.

V: TRBV7-3
J: TRBJ2-3
size: -
D: TRBD2
CDR3: CASSRGTSGGAAQYF
DNA: TGTGCCAGCAGCCGAGGGACTAGCGGGGGGGCGGCGCAGTATTTT

V: TRBV2
J: TRBJ2-5
size: -
D: TRBD1
CDR3: CASSEGTGGETQYF
DNA: TGTGCCAGCAGTGAAGGGACAGGGGGGGAGACCCAGTACTTC

V: TRBV6-2/TRBV6-3
J: TRBJ2-7
size: -
D: TRBD1
CDR3: CASSYSDRVLSYEQYF
DNA: TGTGCCAGCAGTTACTCGGACAGGGTGTTATCCTACGAGCAGTACTTC

V: TRBV6-5
J: TRBJ1-2
size: few
D: -
CDR3: CASSSQGIAYGYTF
DNA: TGTGCCAGCAGTTCCCAGGGGATCGCCTATGGCTACACCTTC

V: TRBV7-8
J: TRBJ2-7
size: -
D: TRBD2
CDR3: CASSWGGNNEQYF
DNA: TGTGCCAGCAGCTGGGGGGGGAATAACGAGCAGTACTTC

V: TRBV19
J: TRBJ1-5
size: -
D: -
CDR3: CASSIDRGRGYQPQHF
DNA: TGTGCCAGTAGTATAGATCGAGGTAGAGGGTACCAGCCCCAGCATTTT

V: TRBV27
J: TRBJ2-7
size: -
D: TRBD2
CDR3: CATRTSGGPYEQYF
DNA: TGTGCCACCCGGACTAGCGGGGGACCCTACGAGCAGTACTTC

V: TRBV5-4
J: TRBJ2-3
size: few
D: TRBD2
CDR3: CAVRASGSNTQYF
DNA: TGTGCCGTCAGGGCTAGCGGGTCGAATACGCAGTATTTT

V: TRBV27
J: TRBJ1-2
size: -
D: -
CDR3: CASSLSPMQGYGYTF
DNA: TGTGCCAGCAGTTTATCCCCGATGCAGGGCTATGGCTACACCTTC

V: TRBV5-1
J: TRBJ2-6
size: -
D: -
CDR3: CASSFNQGLLSSGANVLTF
DNA: TGCGCCAGCAGCTTCAATCAGGGCCTCCTCTCCTCTGGGGCCAACGTCCTGACTTTC

V: TRBV5-4
J: TRBJ2-3
size: -
D: -
CDR3: CASSQDPQGRTDTQYF
DNA: TGTGCCAGCAGTCAGGACCCACAGGGACGCACAGATACGCAGTATTTT

V: TRBV5-1
J: TRBJ1-1
size: -
D: -
CDR3: CASSFKGVGAFF
DNA: TGCGCCAGCAGCTTTAAGGGGGTCGGAGCTTTCTTT

V: TRBV5-1
J: TRBJ2-5
size: -
D: -
CDR3: CASSPQLERETQYF
DNA: TGCGCCAGCAGTCCCCAGTTAGAGCGAGAGACCCAGTACTTC

V: TRBV30
J: TRBJ1-1
size: -
D: TRBD1
CDR3: CAWSLQGAGDTEAFF
DNA: TGTGCCTGGAGTCTACAGGGGGCAGGGGACACTGAAGCTTTCTTT

V: TRBV5-4
J: TRBJ2-5
size: -
D: TRBD1
CDR3: CASRAQRGGLETQYF
DNA: TGTGCCAGCAGAGCCCAACGAGGGGGCCTGGAGACCCAGTACTTC

V: TRBV7-9
J: TRBJ2-1
size: -
D: -
CDR3: CASSLYYNEQFF
DNA: TGTGCCAGCAGCCTCTACTACAATGAGCAGTTCTTC

V: TRBV6-1
J: TRBJ2-7
size: -
D: TRBD1
CDR3: CASSVLKGALRDEQYF
DNA: TGTGCCAGCAGTGTCCTAAAGGGGGCCCTAAGGGACGAGCAGTACTTC

V: TRBV3-1/TRBV3-2
J: TRBJ2-4
size: -
D: -
CDR3: CASSRETKNIQYF
DNA: TGTGCCAGCAGCAGGGAGACGAAAAACATTCAGTACTTC

V: TRBV11-2
J: TRBJ1-1
size: -
D: TRBD1
CDR3: CASSPLTGKNTEAFF
DNA: TGTGCCAGCAGCCCTTTGACAGGGAAGAACACTGAAGCTTTCTTT

V: TRBV6-5
J: TRBJ2-7
size: -
D: TRBD2
CDR3: CATGLASYEQYF
DNA: TGTGCCACGGGACTAGCTTCCTACGAGCAGTACTTC

V: TRBV6-1
J: TRBJ1-1
size: -
D: -
CDR3: CASSDAVGQMVNTEAFF
DNA: TGTGCCAGCAGTGATGCCGTTGGACAGATGGTGAACACTGAAGCTTTCTTT

V: TRBV27
J: TRBJ1-1
size: -
D: -
CDR3: CASSSPHRANTEAFF
DNA: TGTGCCAGCAGTTCTCCCCACAGGGCGAACACTGAAGCTTTCTTT

V: TRBV29-1
J: TRBJ1-4
size: few
D: -
CDR3: CSASPGGGGANEKLFF
DNA: TGCAGCGCCAGCCCCGGGGGGGGCGGGGCTAATGAAAAACTGTTTTTT

V: TRBV4-1
J: TRBJ2-5
size: -
D: TRBD1
CDR3: CASSMSKDRGETQYF
DNA: TGCGCCAGCAGCATGTCCAAGGACAGGGGAGAGACCCAGTACTTC

V: TRBV27
J: TRBJ1-4
size: -
D: -
CDR3: CASRGEGGAGATNEKLFF
DNA: TGTGCCAGCAGGGGAGAGGGGGGGGCAGGTGCAACTAATGAAAAACTGTTTTTT

V: TRBV4-1
J: TRBJ1-2
size: -
D: -
CDR3: CASSQTGSNYGYTF
DNA: TGCGCCAGCAGCCAAACAGGGTCTAACTATGGCTACACCTTC

V: TRBV11-1
J: TRBJ1-3
size: -
D: -
CDR3: CASSSTGSGNTIYF
DNA: TGTGCCAGCAGCTCGACAGGTTCCGGAAACACCATATATTTT

V: TRBV7-9
J: TRBJ1-1
size: once
D: -
CDR3: CASSPHGGAMNTEAFF
DNA: TGTGCCAGCAGCCCCCACGGGGGGGCCATGAACACTGAAGCTTTCTTT

V: TRBV29-1
J: TRBJ2-2
size: -
D: TRBD1
CDR3: CSVAGTENTGELFF
DNA: TGCAGCGTCGCCGGGACAGAGAACACCGGGGAGCTGTTTTTT

V: TRBV3-1/TRBV3-2
J: TRBJ1-6
size: -
D: -
CDR3: CASSDAGDSYNSPLHF
DNA: TGTGCCAGCAGTGACGCAGGGGACTCCTATAATTCACCCCTCCACTTT

V: TRBV5-1
J: TRBJ2-6
size: -
D: TRBD1
CDR3: CASSLGGQGAAGANVLTF
DNA: TGCGCCAGCAGCTTAGGGGGACAGGGGGCTGCTGGGGCCAACGTCCTGACTTTC

V: TRBV6-1
J: TRBJ2-7
size: -
D: -
CDR3: CATFFDSTAEQYF
DNA: TGTGCCACCTTCTTCGATAGTACAGCCGAGCAGTACTTC

V: TRBV7-2
J: TRBJ1-4
size: -
D: -
CDR3: CASSLTGGRRDEKLFF
DNA: TGTGCCAGCAGCCTTACCGGGGGGAGGAGGGATGAAAAACTGTTTTTT

V: TRBV5-4
J: TRBJ2-1
size: -
D: TRBD2
CDR3: CASSLELAGGSYNEQFF
DNA: TGTGCCAGCAGCTTGGAACTAGCGGGGGGGTCCTACAATGAGCAGTTCTTC

V: TRBV27
J: TRBJ2-5
size: -
D: TRBD1
CDR3: CASSLDREQETQYF
DNA: TGTGCCAGCAGTTTGGACAGGGAGCAAGAGACCCAGTACTTC

V: TRBV5-1
J: TRBJ2-7
size: -
D: TRBD1
CDR3: CASRRDSQTYEQYF
DNA: TGCGCCAGCAGACGGGACAGCCAGACCTACGAGCAGTACTTC

V: TRBV6-5
J: TRBJ1-1
size: -
D: TRBD1
CDR3: CASRRQGAPEAFF
DNA: TGTGCCAGCAGAAGACAGGGGGCCCCTGAAGCTTTCTTT

V: TRBV12-2
J: TRBJ2-6
size: -
D: -
CDR3: CASRSSGTGAAIGANVLTF
DNA: TGTGCAAGTCGCTCCTCCGGGACAGGGGCGGCGATTGGGGCCAACGTCCTGACTTTC

V: TRBV7-2
J: TRBJ1-4
size: once
D: -
CDR3: CASSLAPIGLNEKLFF
DNA: TGTGCCAGCAGCTTAGCCCCCATAGGACTTAATGAAAAACTGTTTTTT

V: TRBV7-2
J: TRBJ1-2
size: -
D: TRBD1
CDR3: CASSRDSSNYGYTF
DNA: TGTGCCAGCAGCCGGGACAGCTCTAACTATGGCTACACCTTC

V: TRBV10-1
J: TRBJ2-1
size: once
D: TRBD1
CDR3: CASSEYSRGPNEQFF
DNA: TGCGCCAGCAGTGAGTATTCCAGGGGGCCCAATGAGCAGTTCTTC

V: TRBV3-1/TRBV3-2
J: TRBJ2-5
size: -
D: TRBD2
CDR3: CASSQSSGGGETQYF
DNA: TGTGCCAGCAGCCAATCTAGCGGGGGAGGGGAGACCCAGTACTTC

V: TRBV5-4
J: TRBJ1-4
size: -
D: TRBD1
CDR3: CASSRPGQGLEKLFF
DNA: TGTGCCAGCAGCCGACCGGGACAGGGACTGGAAAAACTGTTTTTT

V: TRBV7-2
J: TRBJ2-1
size: -
D: TRBD2
CDR3: CASSSPAGTSTNEQFF
DNA: TGTGCCAGCAGCTCACCAGCCGGGACTAGCACCAATGAGCAGTTCTTC

V: TRBV6-5
J: TRBJ1-4
size: -
D: -
CDR3: CASSPDSRNEKLFF
DNA: TGTGCCAGCAGCCCGGACAGCCGTAATGAAAAACTGTTTTTT

V: TRBV6-5
J: TRBJ1-3
size: -
D: TRBD1
CDR3: CASSLLGTGLDTIYF
DNA: TGTGCCAGCAGCCTCCTCGGGACAGGGCTAGACACCATATATTTT

V: TRBV7-9
J: TRBJ2-7
size: -
D: TRBD2
CDR3: CASSPQGLVYYEQYF
DNA: TGTGCCAGCAGCCCACAGGGACTAGTATATTACGAGCAGTACTTC

V: TRBV12-3/TRBV12-4
J: TRBJ1-4
size: -
D: TRBD1
CDR3: CASSLPGQGKIF
DNA: TGTGCCAGCAGTCTCCCGGGACAGGGGAAAATTTTT

V: TRBV7-2
J: TRBJ2-7
size: -
D: TRBD2
CDR3: CASSPGLGGSYEQYF
DNA: TGTGCCAGCAGTCCTGGACTAGGTGGGTCCTACGAGCAGTACTTC

V: TRBV18
J: TRBJ1-4
size: -
D: -
CDR3: CASSPLAARGFRSEKLFF
DNA: TGTGCCAGCTCACCATTAGCGGCTCGAGGCTTTCGGAGTGAAAAACTGTTTTTT

V: TRBV2
J: TRBJ1-1
size: -
D: TRBD1
CDR3: CASSRGPNTEAFF
DNA: TGTGCCAGCAGTAGGGGGCCGAACACTGAAGCTTTCTTT

V: TRBV11-2
J: TRBJ1-2
size: once
D: -
CDR3: CASSPGGGNINYGYTF
DNA: TGTGCCAGCAGCCCCGGGGGGGGGAACATTAACTATGGCTACACCTTC

V: TRBV2
J: TRBJ1-1
size: once
D: -
CDR3: CASKEEMNTEAFF
DNA: TGTGCCAGCAAAGAGGAAATGAACACTGAAGCTTTCTTT